The rows below give T cell receptor beta chains drawn from one sample of a study of cytomegalovirus exposure and HLA in healthy donors. Measured with immunoSEQ multiplex PCR; TCRdb has only the in-frame clones, and not every one. The sample has under 150,000 clones, 88% seen once; the top ten hold about 6%. Sequencing used PBMCs. Receptors were obtained from a woman in her late teens or twenties in good health and CMV-seropositive. CDR3s leave out the opening cysteine and the closing phenylalanine or tryptophan. D genes are given only for firm matches.

CDR3 protein: ASSLGTGKTEKLF; D gene: TRBD1; V gene: TRBV18; J gene: TRBJ1-4
CDR3 protein: ASSLEGRGYGYT; D gene: NA; V gene: TRBV27; J gene: TRBJ1-2
CDR3 protein: ASSLQAGGNTIY; D gene: NA; V gene: TRBV13; J gene: TRBJ1-3
CDR3 protein: ASSRDSTNQPQH; D gene: TRBD1; V gene: TRBV6-5; J gene: TRBJ1-5
CDR3 protein: ASSPQGQGAYEQY; D gene: TRBD1; V gene: TRBV11-2; J gene: TRBJ2-7
CDR3 protein: SVESFGKNTEAF; D gene: NA; V gene: TRBV29-1; J gene: TRBJ1-1
CDR3 protein: ASSLLRGAGYEQY; D gene: NA; V gene: TRBV27; J gene: TRBJ2-7
CDR3 protein: ASSPGQQNTEAF; D gene: TRBD1; V gene: TRBV18; J gene: TRBJ1-1
CDR3 protein: ASSQGTSPGELF; D gene: NA; V gene: TRBV4-2; J gene: TRBJ2-2
CDR3 protein: ASSLGSSFGGTETQY; D gene: NA; V gene: TRBV7-2; J gene: TRBJ2-5
CDR3 protein: ASSQRTSPRLAGAPDTQY; D gene: TRBD2; V gene: TRBV4-1; J gene: TRBJ2-3
CDR3 protein: SVGEGGRTEAF; D gene: NA; V gene: TRBV29-1; J gene: TRBJ1-1
CDR3 protein: ASSPDSYNEQF; D gene: NA; V gene: TRBV27; J gene: TRBJ2-1
CDR3 protein: ASSKASLGTGPTDTQY; D gene: NA; V gene: TRBV21-1; J gene: TRBJ2-3
CDR3 protein: AISSGLAYEQY; D gene: TRBD2; V gene: TRBV6-6; J gene: TRBJ2-7
CDR3 protein: ASGLVRGGQFEQY; D gene: NA; V gene: TRBV12-5; J gene: TRBJ2-7
CDR3 protein: ASSLPGIWDTEAF; D gene: NA; V gene: TRBV4-2; J gene: TRBJ1-1